This T cell receptor beta chain was obtained from a study of Tregs in tolerant kidney transplant recipients. Study context: Mixed chimerism was transient after nonmyeloablative marrow transplants from related graft donors.

Looked up from germline, CDR1 is SGHRS and CDR2 is YFSETQ. The V and J ends lost 0 bases and 0 bases, in that order; junction bases with no gene match: 2. This CDR3 is built from 15 residues. A word on this clone: Its antigen remains unknown.

Findings and limits, study-wide: Validation in larger populations is needed because few patients were studied.

Sequencing was performed with immunoSEQ multiplex PCR; in TCRdb, only in-frame clones are kept and a portion is missing. The table has roughly 66,000 clones, around 90% seen once. This TCR derives from a human donor who received a combined kidney and bone marrow transplant. The chain has TRBV5-1 and TRBJ2-7; 8 bases line up with TRBD2. This sample comprised CD8+ T cells from blood, obtained before the transplant. CDR3 bases: TGCGCCAGCAGCTTGGTCGGGACTAGCTCCTACGAGCAGTACTTC. Residues: CASSLVGTSSYEQYF.